This entry features one T cell receptor (beta chain) sequence. What it recognizes is unknown. This specimen comes from a study of OX40 agonist ivuxolimab in advanced cancers. About the research overall: Participants, about 83% male, averaged around 64 years of age, ranging from about 23 to 90. Partial responses were achieved by three patients, one with hepatocellular carcinoma and two with cutaneous melanoma. The study, taken as a whole, reports: Some nonresponders additionally presented with little normalized T-cell clonal expansion.

Baseline, cycle 4 day 1, and cycle 7 day 1 were the blood sampling points. Germline CDR1 is MNHNS and CDR2 is SASEGT. Trimming removed 1 base at V and 2 bases at J, with 12 bases between. The CDR3 runs to 16 residues. Here immunoSEQ multiplex PCR was the method, and the copy in TCRdb shows in-frame clones only, minus some. This table has about 83,000 clones, about 89% appearing once. The V and J genes are TRBV6-1 and TRBJ1-5; possible D gene TRBD1, 6 bases. This sequence was found in an adult with an advanced solid tumor such as melanoma, head and neck, liver or kidney cancer. The specimen was CD4+ or CD8+ T cells sorted from blood, collected in a trial of the OX40 agonist ivuxolimab. In DNA form, the CDR3 reads TGTGCCAGCAGTGAAGACAGGGTATCGGGCAATCAGCCCCAGCATTTT. Protein product: CASSEDRVSGNQPQHF.